This entry features one T cell receptor (beta chain) sequence. Measured with immunoSEQ multiplex PCR; TCRdb has only the in-frame clones, and not every one. Of over 200,000 clones listed, roughly four fifths are singletons. Germline V lookup: CDR1 LGHDT, CDR2 YNNKEL (reference sequence). The CDR3 length is 15 residues. V lost 3 bases to trimming and J lost 3 bases, with 12 bases between them. The data stem from a study of blood T cell repertoires in COVID-19. The sample taken for sequencing was PBMCs or T cells enriched from blood (not recorded which). The chain links TRBV3-1 (or the pseudogene TRBV3-2) to TRBJ1-3, with D tentatively TRBD1 (5 bases). The receptor comes from a man in his forties who had recovered from COVID-19. CDR3 amino acids: CASSHRGEGGNTIYF. As DNA, the CDR3 is TGTGCCAGCAGCCACCGGGGGGAGGGTGGAAACACCATATATTTT.